A single sample is the source of the 8 T cell receptor beta chains below, sequenced in a study of T cell repertoires in cytomegalovirus infection. These TCRs' antigens remain unknown. TCRdb fed the reads into MiXCR, producing one record per CDR3 protein. The sample includes around 900,000 distinct CDR3 sequences, around 32% seen only once; the top ten take about 14%. Sequenced here: cultured CD8+ T cells from PBMCs, sampled from culture after CMV antigen stimulation. The receptors stem from a human donor in good health (CMV status not recorded). Some clones in this sample may be carry-over from other donors' samples.

Regarding this clonotype: A much larger clone lies one base from this, so it may be a read error. The chain is built from TRBV7-2 and TRBJ2-7, with a tentative D call TRBD2 (6 bases). CDR1 and CDR2 (germline): SGHTA, FQGNSA. The ends were cut back, 5 bases at V and 5 bases at J, with 16 bases in the middle. This CDR3 contains 14 residues. CDR3 coding DNA: TGTGCCAGCAGCCCTAGGGGCGGGGAGAACGAGCAGTACTTC. Its translation is CASSPRGGENEQYF.

The sample holds one count of this clonotype. This chain links TRBV6-6 with TRBJ1-1, with 7 bases identical to TRBD1. The germline gives CDR1 MNHNY, CDR2 SVGAGI (reference sequence). The J segment lost 3 bases and the V segment lost 2 bases, leaving 9 bases of the junction unmatched. The CDR3 consists of 16 residues. The CDR3 DNA reads as TGTGCCAGCAGTTACCCAAAGGGGGCTTGGGACACTGAAGCTTTCTTT. Its protein is CASSYPKGAWDTEAFF.

There are a few counts of this clonotype. The CDR3 reads CASSYGRESGYTF. Here the CDR3 DNA reads TGTGCCAGCAGTTACGGCAGGGAGAGTGGCTACACCTTC. The gene calls are TRBV6-6 and TRBJ1-2; tentatively, D is TRBD1 (5 bases). The CDR3 has 13 residues. V shed 2 bases and J shed 7 bases, with 11 bases lying between them. Germline V gene sequence: CDR1 MNHNY, CDR2 SVGAGI (reference sequence).

The CDR3 reads CATLREGNQPQHF. CDR3 bases: TGTGCCACTCTCAGGGAGGGCAATCAGCCCCAGCATTTT. This chain uses TRBV19 with TRBJ1-5, with a tentative D call TRBD1 (5 bases). Trimming left V 10 bases short and J 2 bases short, with 12 bases between. CDR3 length: 13 amino acids. CDR1 LNHDA and CDR2 SQIVND come from the germline V gene (reference sequence).

This chain uses TRBV20-1 with TRBJ2-1, with D unclear. From germline, CDR1 is DFQATT and CDR2 SNEGSKA (reference sequence). V shed 3 bases and J shed 7 bases, with 4 bases lying between them. This CDR3 is built from 10 residues. The CDR3 region is CSARANEQFF. In DNA, the CDR3 is TGCAGTGCTAGGGCGAATGAGCAGTTCTTC.

The chain uses TRBV7-8 and TRBJ1-1, with D possibly being TRBD1 (5 bases). The CDR3 is made up of 13 amino acids. The V gene lost 8 bases and the J gene lost 4 bases, with 14 bases spanning the gap. CDR1 and CDR2 from the germline V gene are SGHVS and FQNEAQ. This chain's CDR3 is CASRGGGSTEAFF. The CDR3 coding sequence is TGTGCCAGCCGGGGGGGTGGGAGCACTGAAGCTTTCTTT. The full variable domain, completed using reference TRBV7-8 and TRBJ1-1, is GAGVSQSPRYKVAKRGQDVALRCDPISGHVSLFWYQQALGQGPEFLTYFQNEAQLDKSGLPSDRFFAERPEGSVSTLKIQRTQQEDSAVYLCASRGGGSTEAFFGQGTRLTVV.

The chain links TRBV27 to TRBJ2-7; D may be TRBD1 (5 bases). Trimming stripped 4 bases from V and 4 bases from J, with 8 bases between. CDR1 and CDR2 (germline): MNHEY, SMNVEV (reference sequence). This CDR3 spans 12 amino acids. The DNA for the CDR3 is TGTGCCAGCAGTTCAAGACAGTACGAGCAGTACTTC. It is translated as CASSSRQYEQYF.

V and J are TRBV12-3 or TRBV12-4 and TRBJ2-3, with 7 positions matching TRBD2. The CDR3 length is 17 residues. The J segment lost 4 bases and the V segment lost 3 bases, leaving 13 bases of the junction unmatched. CDR3 loop: CASSFGLVGGMSDTQYF. CDR3 DNA: TGTGCCAGCAGTTTCGGACTAGTGGGGGGTATGTCAGATACGCAGTATTTT.